This T cell receptor (beta chain) was sequenced during a study of CD8 T cells in Susac syndrome. RNA, at about 0.5 to 1 ug, was reverse transcribed with random hexamers. An immunoSEQ multiplex PCR generated amplified TCR beta CDR3 products spanning 54 Vbeta and 13 Jbeta. Each CDR3 protein is one row after TCRdb ran MiXCR on the immunoSEQ multiplex PCR reads. The sample includes 90,000 to 150,000 distinct CDR3 sequences, nearly 95% seen only once; the top ten take about 0.15%. Study-wide points: By the study's own acknowledgment, its TCR sequencing and HLA analysis included relatively few individuals.

This clonotype was seen a handful of times. Its antigen is currently unknown. Material for sequencing was CD4+ T cells from PBMCs. This clonotype was obtained from a human donor in good health.

CDR3 bases: TGCGCCAGCAGCCCTACCCCAGGGAACACTGAAGCTTTCTTT. Residues: CASSPTPGNTEAFF. The V and J genes are TRBV5-1 and TRBJ1-1; no clear D gene. Germline V gene sequence: CDR1 SGHRS, CDR2 YFSETQ. V was cut by 4 bases and J by 1 base, with 11 bases left in between. This CDR3 has 14 residues.